The 5 T cell receptor beta chains below were found in one sample sequenced in a study of immune heterogeneity within non-small cell lung tumors. The template consisted of bulk tumor genomic DNA, with 600 ng used per sample. Surgical sampling yielded several biopsies per primary tumor (spaced far apart). Untreated, newly diagnosed non-small cell lung cancer patients underwent curative surgery. TCR beta CDR3 amplification used multiplex PCR with 32 V and 13 J primers. Each CDR3 protein is one row after TCRdb ran MiXCR on the multiplex PCR reads. Among around 30,000 distinct CDR3 sequences, around 30% were seen once, and the ten largest hold around 4.1%. Input material: lung tumor tissue. The receptors here all came from a middle-aged man with non-small cell lung cancer.

This clonotype was detected only a few times. CDR3: CASSLWLAGEVNEQFF. CDR3 DNA: TGTGCCAGCAGCTTATGGCTAGCGGGAGAAGTTAATGAGCAGTTCTTC. The chain links TRBV7-9 to TRBJ2-1; 10 nucleotides agree with TRBD2. The V gene's germline CDR1 is SEHNR and CDR2 FQNEAQ (reference sequence). V gave up 2 bases and J gave up 7 bases; unmatched junction bases: 8. CDR3 length: 16 residues.

This chain joins TRBV3-1 and TRBJ2-3; perhaps TRBD2 as D (5 bases). The V gene lost 4 bases and the J gene lost 8 bases, with 19 bases spanning the gap. This CDR3 spans 15 amino acids. The germline V gene encodes CDR1 LGHDT and CDR2 YNNKEL (reference sequence). The CDR3: CASSPGLPGVGTQYF. The CDR3 bases are TGTGCCAGCAGCCCCGGGCTCCCCGGGGTGGGTACGCAGTATTTT.

This clonotype showed up many times. This sequence joins TRBV19 and TRBJ2-1, with 9 bases aligning to TRBD2. The V segment lost 7 bases and the J segment 3 bases; nucleotides outside the gene matches: 4. Looked up from germline, CDR1 is LNHDA and CDR2 is SQIVND (reference sequence). The CDR3 extends over 14 amino acids. The CDR3 is CASTVSGSYNEQFF. The CDR3 DNA follows: TGTGCCAGTACCGTTAGCGGGAGCTACAATGAGCAGTTCTTC.

With respect to this clonotype: A read error may explain this, as a much larger clone is one base away. The chain employs TRBV7-2 and TRBJ1-2, with D perhaps TRBD1 (6 bases). Trimming took off 2 bases at V and 6 bases at J, with 10 bases between the two ends. The germline V gene has CDR1 SGHTA and CDR2 FQGNSA. The CDR3 contains 13 residues. In nucleotides, the CDR3 is TGTGCCAGCAGCTTAACGAAGGGGGATGGCTACACCTTC. Translation: CASSLTKGDGYTF.

This clonotype showed up many times. This sequence joins TRBV19 and TRBJ1-1; 8 bases are a match to TRBD1. The V segment lost 7 bases and the J segment 4 bases; nucleotides outside the gene matches: 5. The germline gives CDR1 LNHDA, CDR2 SQIVND (reference sequence). The CDR3 covers 13 residues. The CDR3 bases are TGTGCCAGTACTGTTACAGGGGGCACTGAAGCTTTCTTT. Its protein product is CASTVTGGTEAFF.